Each of the 32 T cell receptor beta chains below was sequenced from the same sample in a study of CD8+ T cells in alopecia areata. Documented treatment: oral pan-JAK inhibitor, 5-10 mg twice daily. After isolation, RNA underwent reverse transcription to generate cDNA as the sequencing template. Clones were read by immunoSEQ multiplex PCR, and TCRdb kept only the in-frame ones, dropping some. The table shows around 170,000 clones, with approximately 50% occurring only once. This specimen was CD8+ T cells sorted from blood, taken at roughly week 52, from a patient treated with tofacitinib. The receptors stem from a human donor with alopecia areata.

V and J are TRBV13 and TRBJ2-1, with D perhaps TRBD1 (6 bases). CDR1 is PRHDT and CDR2 is FYEKMQ in the germline V gene (reference sequence). Trimming stripped 5 bases from V and 4 bases from J, with 18 bases between. This CDR3 region has 16 residues. The CDR3 loop is CASSAGLGARYNEQFF. For the CDR3, the DNA is TGTGCCAGCAGCGCAGGACTGGGGGCGCGGTACAATGAGCAGTTCTTC.

This clone appeared a few times. Here the CDR3 DNA reads TGCAGCGTTCTCCGGCGGGGGGGTCAAGAGACCCAGTACTTC. Its translation is CSVLRRGGQETQYF. This chain links TRBV29-1 with TRBJ2-5; 9 nucleotides align to TRBD2. The CDR3 sequence is 14 residues long. Per germline, CDR1 SQVTM and CDR2 ANQGSEA. J gave up 2 bases and V 5 bases, and 6 bases lay outside the gene matches.

The chain carries TRBV29-1 and TRBJ2-7; D gene uncertain. The germline V gene has CDR1 SQVTM and CDR2 ANQGSEA. This CDR3 contains 12 residues. Deletions cut 1 base from V and 3 bases from J, with 7 bases between. CDR3 nucleotides: TGCAGCGTTGAAGGGCAAGGCTACGAGCAGTACTTC. It yields the protein CSVEGQGYEQYF.

The gene calls are TRBV6-5 and TRBJ2-5; 10 bases align to TRBD1. The trim removed 6 bases at V and 5 bases at J, leaving 6 bases unmatched. There are 14 residues in the CDR3. Per the germline V gene, CDR1 is MNHEY and CDR2 is SVGAGI. In nucleotides, the CDR3 is TGTGCCAGCAGAATTGGGACAGGGGACGAGACCCAGTACTTC. It encodes CASRIGTGDETQYF.

This clone was detected a few times. This chain connects TRBV29-1 to TRBJ1-2; 8 nucleotides agree with TRBD1. The V and J ends lost 6 bases and 4 bases, in that order; junction bases with no gene match: 7. This CDR3 spans 13 amino acids. Germline CDR1 reads SQVTM; CDR2 reads ANQGSEA. CDR3 coding DNA: TGCAGCGTGGACAGGGACGGGATCTATGGCTACACCTTC. This gives the protein CSVDRDGIYGYTF.

The chain carries TRBV19 and TRBJ1-5; unclear D gene. Per the germline V gene, CDR1 is LNHDA and CDR2 is SQIVND (reference sequence). The CDR3 is made up of 18 amino acids. V lost 4 bases to trimming and J lost 0 bases, with 19 bases between them. CDR3 loop: CASSTLGPYDDSNQPQHF. The CDR3 DNA sequence: TGTGCCAGTAGTACCCTCGGCCCATATGACGATAGCAATCAGCCCCAGCATTTT.

The genes are TRBV7-9 and TRBJ1-5; maybe TRBD1 (5 bases). V lost 3 bases and J 2 bases, leaving 11 bases between the germline ends. Germline CDR1 and CDR2: SEHNR and FQNEAQ (reference sequence). The CDR3 consists of 15 residues. CDR3 amino acids: CASSLGDLGNQPQHF. For the CDR3, the DNA is TGTGCCAGCAGCTTGGGGGATCTGGGCAATCAGCCCCAGCATTTT.

The chain uses TRBV11-3 and TRBJ1-1; perhaps TRBD1 as D (5 bases). The germline V and J ends were trimmed by 3 bases and 3 bases, with 8 bases remaining between them. Germline V CDR1 and CDR2: SGHNT, YENEEA. The CDR3 covers 13 residues. Written as DNA, the CDR3 is TGTGCCAGCAGCTTTGGGACGGACACTGAAGCTTTCTTT. It translates to CASSFGTDTEAFF. Full variable domain (outside the CDR3, taken from reference TRBV11-3 and TRBJ1-1): EAGVVQSPRYKIIEKKQPVAFWCNPISGHNTLYWYLQNLGQGPELLIRYENEEAVDDSQLPKDRFSAERLKGVDSTLKIQPAELGDSAVYLCASSFGTDTEAFFGQGTRLTVV.

V gene TRBV4-2 combines with J gene TRBJ1-6, with D possibly TRBD1 on 6 matching bases. Germline CDR1 reads LGHNA; CDR2 reads YNFKEQ. Trimming removed 5 bases from V and 7 bases from J, with 9 bases in between. The CDR3 contains 13 residues. CDR3 coding DNA: TGTGCCAGCAGCTCCGACAGGAATTCACCCCTCCACTTT. Translating it yields CASSSDRNSPLHF.

With regard to this clone: A junction boundary mismatches the germline segment, possibly from a read error. The sample holds other DNA sequences that translate to the same CDR3. V and J are TRBV12-5 and TRBJ2-2; 7 nucleotides line up with TRBD2. This CDR3 is 15 amino acids long. Germline V CDR1 and CDR2: LGHNT, FRNRAP. The CDR3 nucleotides read TGTGCTAGTGGTCATCAGACTAGCTTTACCGGAGAGCTGTTTTTT. Amino acids: CASGHQTSFTGELFF.

The V gene is TRBV25-1, the J gene TRBJ2-7; 12 positions match TRBD2. Trimming at V came to 4 bases and at J to 2 bases, leaving 6 bases not matched to a gene. The germline V gene encodes CDR1 MGHDK and CDR2 SYGVNS. This CDR3 is built from 16 residues. CDR3 sequence: CASSAVLAGGTYEQYF. The CDR3 DNA reads TGTGCCAGCAGTGCCGTACTAGCGGGGGGTACCTACGAGCAGTACTTC.

V and J are TRBV9 and TRBJ2-6, with D tentatively TRBD2 (6 bases). V lost 2 bases, J lost 4 bases, and 10 bases lay in between. The CDR3 extends over 15 amino acids. Germline V gene sequence: CDR1 SGDLS, CDR2 YYNGEE. CDR3 DNA sequence: TGTGCCAGCAGCGTCGGGGGATCCGGGGCCAACGTCCTGACTTTC. It yields the protein CASSVGGSGANVLTF.

This clone was counted a few times. The J gene is TRBJ2-1, the V gene TRBV19; no reliable D call. The ends were cut back, 9 bases at V and 8 bases at J, with 14 bases in the middle. Looked up from germline, CDR1 is LNHDA and CDR2 is SQIVND (reference sequence). This CDR3 is built from 12 residues. This chain's CDR3 is CASRHAVDEQFF. The CDR3 DNA follows: TGTGCCAGCCGCCACGCTGTGGATGAGCAGTTCTTC.

This clone has just a few counts. This chain connects TRBV30 to TRBJ2-5; 11 bases match TRBD2. J gave up 5 bases and V 4 bases, and 0 bases lay outside the gene matches. This CDR3 is 12 amino acids long. Germline CDR1 GTSNPN, CDR2 SVGIG (reference sequence). The DNA for the CDR3 is TGTGCCTGGACTAGCGGGGGGGAGACCCAGTACTTC. It is translated as CAWTSGGETQYF.

In this sample, this clone turned up once. The V and J genes are TRBV9 and TRBJ2-7; the D is unclear. Germline CDR1 and CDR2: SGDLS and YYNGEE. V lost 0 bases and J lost 7, with 11 bases in between. The CDR3 has 13 amino acids. The CDR3 loop reads CASSVGPVWEQYF. The CDR3 DNA follows: TGTGCCAGCAGCGTAGGCCCTGTTTGGGAGCAGTACTTC.

Regarding this clone: Other nucleotide sequences in the sample specify the same CDR3. The chain is built from TRBV27 and TRBJ2-6, with unresolved D. Looked up from germline, CDR1 is MNHEY and CDR2 is SMNVEV (reference sequence). The V end lost 5 bases, the J end lost 0 bases, and 2 bases lay between the germline ends. The CDR3 runs to 13 residues. CDR3 DNA: TGTGCCAGCAGTCTCTCTGGGGCCAACGTCCTGACTTTC. This sequence encodes CASSLSGANVLTF.

This chain joins TRBV9 and TRBJ2-7; D gene unclear. CDR3 size: 17 residues. Trimming pared 0 bases from V and 6 bases from J, leaving 22 bases between. In germline, CDR1 is SGDLS, CDR2 YYNGEE. The CDR3 nucleotides read TGTGCCAGCAGCGTAGGGGCGACTGCCAGTTCTATGCTCGAGCAGTACTTC. Translated: CASSVGATASSMLEQYF. Variable domain in full (rest from reference TRBV9 and TRBJ2-7): DSGVTQTPKHLITATGQRVTLRCSPRSGDLSVYWYQQSLDQGLQFLIQYYNGEERAKGNILERFSAQQFPDLHSELNLSSLELGDSALYFCASSVGATASSMLEQYFGPGTRLTVT.

The chain carries TRBV2 and TRBJ1-6; D is ambiguous. The V and J ends lost 4 bases and 7 bases respectively, with 8 bases between them. Germline V gene lookup returns CDR1 SNHLY and CDR2 FYNNEI. The CDR3 spans 13 residues. CDR3 protein: CASSVSFNSPLHF. The DNA of the CDR3 is TGTGCCAGCAGTGTCAGCTTCAATTCACCCCTCCACTTT.

With regard to this clone: An end of the junction differs from the germline gene, which may be a read error. The rearrangement links TRBV30 to TRBJ2-1; D ambiguous. This CDR3 region has 13 residues. Germline lookup yields CDR1 GTSNPN and CDR2 SVGIG (reference sequence). CDR3 nucleotides: TGTGCCTGGACTAGGAGCTCCTACAATGGGCAGTTCTTC. It encodes CAWTRSSYNGQFF. Based on the CDR3 plus reference TRBV30 and TRBJ2-1, the full variable domain is SQTIHQWPATLVQPVGSPLSLECTVEGTSNPNLYWYRQAAGRGLQLLFYSVGIGQISSEVPQNLSASRPQDRQFILSSKKLLLSDSGFYLCAWTRSSYNGQFFGPGTRLTVL.

This clone has just a few counts. The chain has TRBV30 and TRBJ2-7; D remains unclear. CDR1 is GTSNPN and CDR2 is SVGIG in the germline V gene (reference sequence). The V end was cut by 6 bases, the J end by 3 bases, with 9 bases between. The CDR3 has 11 amino acids. Here the CDR3 DNA reads TGTGCCTGTCAGGAACTCTACGAGCAGTACTTC. As protein: CACQELYEQYF.

This clone was detected a few times. The chain is built from TRBV6-5 and TRBJ2-5; 7 positions match TRBD2. V lost 0 bases to trimming and J lost 4 bases; unmatched junction nucleotides: 8. The germline CDR1 and CDR2 sequences are MNHEY and SVGAGI. The CDR3 has 16 amino acids. Written as DNA, the CDR3 is TGTGCCAGCAGTTACTCGGTGGCTAGCGGACTAGAGACCCAGTACTTC. Translated, it gives CASSYSVASGLETQYF.

The rearrangement joins TRBV27 to TRBJ2-7; D remains ambiguous. Trimming took 2 bases from V and 6 from J, leaving 8 bases between them. The CDR3 is 12 amino acids. Germline CDR1 reads MNHEY; CDR2 reads SMNVEV (reference sequence). The DNA for the CDR3 is TGTGCCAGCAGTTTAAGGTTCGGCGAGCAGTACTTC. Translated, it gives CASSLRFGEQYF.

The chain employs TRBV9 and TRBJ2-1, with 10 bases that match TRBD2. V shed 4 bases, J shed 6 bases, and the junction held 10 bases outside the gene matches. Germline-derived CDR1 and CDR2 are SGDLS and YYNGEE. This CDR3 contains 16 residues. CDR3 DNA: TGTGCCAGCAGCCTCTGGGTAGCGGGGGGCCCCAATGAGCAGTTCTTC. The encoded protein is CASSLWVAGGPNEQFF. Full variable domain (outside the CDR3, taken from reference TRBV9 and TRBJ2-1): DSGVTQTPKHLITATGQRVTLRCSPRSGDLSVYWYQQSLDQGLQFLIQYYNGEERAKGNILERFSAQQFPDLHSELNLSSLELGDSALYFCASSLWVAGGPNEQFFGPGTRLTVL.

The chain joins TRBV4-3 to TRBJ1-6; a weak D match, TRBD1 (5 bases). V lost 4 bases, J lost 7 bases, and 17 bases lay in between. Per germline, CDR1 LGHNA and CDR2 YSLEER. The CDR3 runs 16 residues. The CDR3 nucleotides are TGCGCCAGCAGCCGCGTGATACAGGTTGAAAATTCACCCCTCCACTTT. Translation gives CASSRVIQVENSPLHF.

CDR3 region: CASSVAQGSGETQYF. DNA of the CDR3: TGTGCCAGCAGCGTAGCGCAGGGTAGCGGTGAGACCCAGTACTTC. V and J are TRBV9 and TRBJ2-5; the D gene is possibly TRBD2 (6 bases). The ends were cut back, 0 bases at V and 5 bases at J, with 14 bases in the middle. The CDR3 covers 15 residues. Germline V gives CDR1 SGDLS, CDR2 YYNGEE.

The chain recombines TRBV30 with TRBJ1-1; the D is unclear. The CDR3 covers 14 residues. CDR1 is GTSNPN, CDR2 SVGIG, per germline (reference sequence). V was clipped by 2 bases and J by 3 bases, with 13 bases between them. CDR3 residues: CAWSNEEIDTEAFF. The CDR3 DNA reads as TGTGCCTGGAGTAACGAGGAAATCGACACTGAAGCTTTCTTT. Using reference TRBV30 and TRBJ1-1 for the parts outside the CDR3, the full variable domain is SQTIHQWPATLVQPVGSPLSLECTVEGTSNPNLYWYRQAAGRGLQLLFYSVGIGQISSEVPQNLSASRPQDRQFILSSKKLLLSDSGFYLCAWSNEEIDTEAFFGQGTRLTVV.

The chain recombines TRBV29-1 with TRBJ2-1; 10 nucleotides match TRBD1. Germline CDR1 and CDR2: SQVTM and ANQGSEA. This CDR3 is built from 12 residues. The CDR3 coding sequence is TGCACCGGGACAGGGGATCTCCATGAGCAGTTCTTC. It encodes CTGTGDLHEQFF.

V usage is TRBV18 and J usage is TRBJ1-5; D unresolved. CDR1 and CDR2 from the germline V gene are KGHSH and LQKENI. The CDR3 runs to 15 residues. Deletions cut 5 bases from V and 0 bases from J, with 11 bases between. The CDR3 loop is CASSNDGPSNQPQHF. The CDR3 DNA reads as TGTGCCAGCTCAAATGACGGCCCTAGCAATCAGCCCCAGCATTTT.

This clone appeared many times. V and J are TRBV5-4 and TRBJ1-1; no reliable D call. CDR1 SGHNT and CDR2 YYREEE come from the germline V gene (reference sequence). The V end was cut by 4 bases, the J end by 0 bases, with 10 bases between. CDR3 length: 14 residues. DNA of the CDR3: TGTGCCAGCAGCACATCCGGGCTGAACACTGAAGCTTTCTTT. Translated, it gives CASSTSGLNTEAFF.

Regarding this clone: This specimen includes other DNA sequences encoding the same CDR3. The chain combines TRBV7-9 with TRBJ2-5; D is possibly TRBD1 (5 bases). V was clipped by 6 bases and J by 3 bases, with 11 bases between them. Germline V gene data show CDR1 as SEHNR and CDR2 as FQNEAQ (reference sequence). The length of the CDR3 is 13 residues. CDR3 in amino acids: CASSWGREETQYF. The CDR3 nucleotides read TGTGCCAGCAGTTGGGGCCGGGAAGAGACCCAGTACTTC. Combining the CDR3 with reference TRBV7-9 and TRBJ2-5 gives the whole variable domain DTGVSQNPRHKITKRGQNVTFRCDPISEHNRLYWYRQTLGQGPEFLTYFQNEAQLEKSRLLSDRFSAERPKGSFSTLEIQRTEQGDSAMYLCASSWGREETQYFGPGTRLLVL.

The CDR3 loop reads CASSLASYMSNQPQHF. Written as DNA, the CDR3 is TGTGCCAGCAGCTTGGCTAGCTATATGAGCAATCAGCCCCAGCATTTT. The J gene is TRBJ1-5, the V gene TRBV5-5; D is ambiguous. Per the germline V gene, CDR1 is SGHKS and CDR2 is YYEKEE (reference sequence). V was shortened by 0 bases and J by 1 base, with 11 bases between the two germline ends. This CDR3 region has 16 residues.

This clone was counted a few times. The chain uses TRBV29-1 and TRBJ1-1; 10 bases fit TRBD1. The trim removed 6 bases at V and 4 bases at J, leaving 5 bases unmatched. Germline assignment: CDR1 SQVTM and CDR2 ANQGSEA. The CDR3 covers 13 residues. Written as DNA, the CDR3 is TGCAGCGTAAAGACAGGGGGCAGCACTGAAGCTTTCTTT. Encoded protein: CSVKTGGSTEAFF.